This T cell receptor (beta chain) was sequenced during a study of radiation and T cells in renal cell carcinoma. For the study at large: Nephrectomy followed 15 Gy stereotactic body radiation by 4 weeks.

The data were produced by immunoSEQ multiplex PCR, yet TCRdb's version contains in-frame clones alone and is incomplete. Among around 130,000 clones listed, 88% were seen once. CDR1 and CDR2 (germline): SGHDT, YYEEEE. V was clipped by 4 bases and J by 0 bases, with 10 bases between them. This CDR3 is 14 amino acids long. The time point was: blood 2 weeks post-SBRT. Sample treatment: 15 Gy SBRT to primary tumor, nephrectomy 4 weeks later. After SBRT, blood was collected at 2 and 4 weeks, plus baseline. The TCR sequence derives from a woman in her sixties or seventies with renal cell carcinoma. The chain combines TRBV5-6 with TRBJ1-1; the D gene is possibly TRBD1 (5 bases). The sequencing here drew on blood, taken from a patient whose treatment included radiotherapy and nephrectomy. CDR3 residues: CASSPVGVNTEAFF. The CDR3 region has the DNA TGTGCCAGCAGCCCGGTGGGGGTGAACACTGAAGCTTTCTTT.